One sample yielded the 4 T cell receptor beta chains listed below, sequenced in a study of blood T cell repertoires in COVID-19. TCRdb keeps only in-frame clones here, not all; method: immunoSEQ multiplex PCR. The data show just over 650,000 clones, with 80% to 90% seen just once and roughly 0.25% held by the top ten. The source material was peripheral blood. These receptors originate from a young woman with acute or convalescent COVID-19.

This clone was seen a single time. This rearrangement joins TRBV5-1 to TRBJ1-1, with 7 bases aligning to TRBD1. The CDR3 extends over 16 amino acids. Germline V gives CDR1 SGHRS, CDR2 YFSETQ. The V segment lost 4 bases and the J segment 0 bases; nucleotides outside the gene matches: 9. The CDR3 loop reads CASSTQGGLMNTEAFF. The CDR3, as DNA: TGCGCCAGCAGCACCCAGGGGGGATTAATGAACACTGAAGCTTTCTTT.

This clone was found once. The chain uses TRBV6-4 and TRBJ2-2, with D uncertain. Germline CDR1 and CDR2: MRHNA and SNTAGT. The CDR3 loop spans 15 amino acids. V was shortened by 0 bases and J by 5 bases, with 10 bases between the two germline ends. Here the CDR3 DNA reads TGTGCCAGCAGTGACTCTAAGCTAGAGACCGGGGAGCTGTTTTTT. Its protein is CASSDSKLETGELFF.

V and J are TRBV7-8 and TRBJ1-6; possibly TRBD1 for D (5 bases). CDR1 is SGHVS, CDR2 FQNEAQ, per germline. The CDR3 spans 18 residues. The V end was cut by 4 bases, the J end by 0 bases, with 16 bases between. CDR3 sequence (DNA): TGTGCCAGCAGCTGGGGCGGAAAGCAGAGCTCCTATAATTCACCCCTCCACTTT. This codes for CASSWGGKQSSYNSPLHF. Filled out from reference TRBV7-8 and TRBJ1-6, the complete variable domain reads GAGVSQSPRYKVAKRGQDVALRCDPISGHVSLFWYQQALGQGPEFLTYFQNEAQLDKSGLPSDRFFAERPEGSVSTLKIQRTQQEDSAVYLCASSWGGKQSSYNSPLHFGNGTRLTVT.

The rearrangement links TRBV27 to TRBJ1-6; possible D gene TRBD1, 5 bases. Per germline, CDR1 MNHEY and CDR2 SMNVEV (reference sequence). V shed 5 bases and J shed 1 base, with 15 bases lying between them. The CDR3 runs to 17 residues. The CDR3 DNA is TGTGCCAGCAGTAGAGACAGTTTATGGTCCTATAATTCACCCCTCCACTTT. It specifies CASSRDSLWSYNSPLHF.